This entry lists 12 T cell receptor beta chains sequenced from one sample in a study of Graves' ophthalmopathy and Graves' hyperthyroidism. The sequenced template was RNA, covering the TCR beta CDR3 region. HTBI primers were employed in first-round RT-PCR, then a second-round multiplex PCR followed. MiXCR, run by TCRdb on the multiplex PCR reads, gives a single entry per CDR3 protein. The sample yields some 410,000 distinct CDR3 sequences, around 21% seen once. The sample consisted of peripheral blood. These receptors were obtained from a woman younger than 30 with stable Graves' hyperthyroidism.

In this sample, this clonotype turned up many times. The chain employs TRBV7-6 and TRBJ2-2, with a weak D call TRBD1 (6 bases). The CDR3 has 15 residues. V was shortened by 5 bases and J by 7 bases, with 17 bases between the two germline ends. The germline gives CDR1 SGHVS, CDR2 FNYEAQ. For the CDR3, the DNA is TGTGCCAGCAGCCCTTACAGGGCGGCAAGCGGGGAGCTGTTTTTT. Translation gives CASSPYRAASGELFF.

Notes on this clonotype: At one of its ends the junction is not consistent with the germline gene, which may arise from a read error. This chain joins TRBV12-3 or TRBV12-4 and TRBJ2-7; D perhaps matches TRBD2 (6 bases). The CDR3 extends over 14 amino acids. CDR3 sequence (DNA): TGTGCCAGCAGTCCTACAGCGGGCGTACACGATCAGTACTTC. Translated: CASSPTAGVHDQYF.

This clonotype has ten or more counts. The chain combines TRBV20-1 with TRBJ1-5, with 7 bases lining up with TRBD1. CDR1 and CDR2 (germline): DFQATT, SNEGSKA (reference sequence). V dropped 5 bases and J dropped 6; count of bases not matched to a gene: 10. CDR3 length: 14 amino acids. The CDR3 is CSADDRVRGQPQHF. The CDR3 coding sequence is TGCAGTGCTGACGACAGGGTGCGGGGTCAGCCCCAGCATTTT.

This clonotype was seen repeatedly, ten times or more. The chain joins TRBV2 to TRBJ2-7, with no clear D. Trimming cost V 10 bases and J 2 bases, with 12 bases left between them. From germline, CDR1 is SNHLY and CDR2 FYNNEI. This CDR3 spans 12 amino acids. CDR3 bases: TGTGCCACCCTTTGCCCTGCCTACGAGCAGTACTTC. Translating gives CATLCPAYEQYF.

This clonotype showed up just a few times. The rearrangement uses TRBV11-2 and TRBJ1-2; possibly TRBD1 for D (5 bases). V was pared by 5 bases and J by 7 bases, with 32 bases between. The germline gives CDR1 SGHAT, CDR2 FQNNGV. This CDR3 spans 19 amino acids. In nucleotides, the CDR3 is TGTGCCAGCAGCCCGCGGGGTGATGCTCGGGGACCCTCAGTCCGTGGCTACACCTTC. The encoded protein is CASSPRGDARGPSVRGYTF.

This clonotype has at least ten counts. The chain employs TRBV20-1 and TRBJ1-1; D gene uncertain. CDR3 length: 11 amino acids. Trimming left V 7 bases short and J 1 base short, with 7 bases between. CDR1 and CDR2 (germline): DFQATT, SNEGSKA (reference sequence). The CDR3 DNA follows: TGCAGTGGGACCGAGAACACTGAAGCTTTCTTT. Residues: CSGTENTEAFF.

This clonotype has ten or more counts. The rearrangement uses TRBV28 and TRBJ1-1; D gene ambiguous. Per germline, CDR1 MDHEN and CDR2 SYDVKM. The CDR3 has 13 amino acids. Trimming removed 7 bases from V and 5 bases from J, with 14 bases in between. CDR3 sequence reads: CASTQVVRTEAFF. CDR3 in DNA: TGTGCCAGCACGCAGGTAGTGCGAACTGAAGCTTTCTTT.

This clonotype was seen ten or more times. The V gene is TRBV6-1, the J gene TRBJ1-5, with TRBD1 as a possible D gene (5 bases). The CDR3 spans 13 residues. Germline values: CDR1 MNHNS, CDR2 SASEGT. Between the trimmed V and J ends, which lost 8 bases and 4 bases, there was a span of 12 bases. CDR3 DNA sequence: TGTGCCAGCGGCAGGGCAGGGAATCAGCCCCAGCATTTT. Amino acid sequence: CASGRAGNQPQHF.

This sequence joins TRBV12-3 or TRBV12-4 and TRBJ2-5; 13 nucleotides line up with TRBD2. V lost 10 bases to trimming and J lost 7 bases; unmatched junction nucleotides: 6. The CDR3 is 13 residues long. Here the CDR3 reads CATGLAGDGTQYF. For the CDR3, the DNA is TGTGCCACCGGACTAGCGGGAGATGGGACCCAGTACTTC.

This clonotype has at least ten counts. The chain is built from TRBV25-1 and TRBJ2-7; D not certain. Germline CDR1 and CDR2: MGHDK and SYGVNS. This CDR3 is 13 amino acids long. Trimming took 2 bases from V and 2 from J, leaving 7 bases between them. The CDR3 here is CASSEPETYEQYF. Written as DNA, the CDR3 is TGTGCCAGCAGTGAACCCGAAACCTACGAGCAGTACTTC.

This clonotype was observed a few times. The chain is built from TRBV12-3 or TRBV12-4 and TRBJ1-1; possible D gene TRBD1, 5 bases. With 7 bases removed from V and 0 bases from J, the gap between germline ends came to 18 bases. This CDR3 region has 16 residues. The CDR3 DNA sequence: TGTGCCAGCAACAACGGGGGAAATCTGGTGAACACTGAAGCTTTCTTT. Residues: CASNNGGNLVNTEAFF.

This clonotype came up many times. CDR3 sequence (DNA): TGTGCCAGCAGCGCTTGGGACAGGGGATTTTTAAACACCATATATTTT. It specifies CASSAWDRGFLNTIYF. V usage is TRBV9 and J usage is TRBJ1-3, with 10 bases matching TRBD1. The germline gives CDR1 SGDLS, CDR2 YYNGEE. There are 16 residues in the CDR3. The ends lost 3 bases at V and 6 bases at J; junction bases unmatched: 9.